One and the same sample provided the 32 T cell receptor beta chains below, sequenced in a study of cytomegalovirus exposure and HLA in healthy donors. Researchers ran the PCR with 60 Vbeta and 13 Jbeta primers. Some clones are missing from TCRdb's copy, which holds only in-frame ones; the method was immunoSEQ multiplex PCR. The sample has around 67,000 clones; 55% to 80% are singletons. Source material: PBMCs. Receptor source: a woman aged 25 to 39 in good health and CMV-seronegative.

The gene calls are TRBV5-1 and TRBJ1-1; D gene ambiguous. CDR1 is SGHRS and CDR2 is YFSETQ in the germline V gene. Trimming pared 0 bases from V and 1 base from J, leaving 4 bases between. There are 13 residues in the CDR3. CDR3 coding DNA: TGCGCCAGCAGCTTGGCAGGGAACACTGAAGCTTTCTTT. Amino acid sequence: CASSLAGNTEAFF.

This rearrangement joins TRBV27 to TRBJ2-3; TRBD2 matches at 10 bases. After removal of 2 bases from V and 0 bases from J, the junction contained 5 bases not matched to a gene. The CDR3 is made up of 17 amino acids. CDR1 is MNHEY and CDR2 is SMNVEV in the germline V gene (reference sequence). The CDR3 DNA is TGTGCCAGCAGTTTAAGTCCAGCGGGGGGGAGCACAGATACGCAGTATTTT. Its translation is CASSLSPAGGSTDTQYF.

The chain is built from TRBV7-3 and TRBJ2-7; D is unclear. V lost 4 bases and J lost 0, with 10 bases in between. This CDR3 is built from 14 residues. The germline V gene has CDR1 SGHTA and CDR2 FQGTGA. In DNA form, the CDR3 reads TGTGCCAGCAGCTCAGGATGGCGCTCCTACGAGCAGTACTTC. This codes for CASSSGWRSYEQYF. The complete variable domain, with remaining parts taken from reference TRBV7-3 and TRBJ2-7, reads GAGVSQTPSNKVTEKGKYVELRCDPISGHTALYWYRQSLGQGPEFLIYFQGTGAADDSGLPNDRFFAVRPEGSVSTLKIQRTERGDSAVYLCASSSGWRSYEQYFGPGTRLTVT.

The chain uses TRBV6-1 and TRBJ2-5, with D possibly being TRBD2 (5 bases). This CDR3 is built from 13 residues. Germline CDR1 reads MNHNS; CDR2 reads SASEGT. The V gene lost 4 bases and the J gene lost 2 bases, with 8 bases spanning the gap. The CDR3 spells CASSVPGQETQYF. CDR3 bases: TGTGCCAGCAGTGTGCCGGGGCAAGAGACCCAGTACTTC.

The rearrangement links TRBV29-1 to TRBJ2-5, with D tentatively TRBD1 (5 bases). V shed 3 bases and J shed 1 base, with 6 bases lying between them. Germline V gene lookup returns CDR1 SQVTM and CDR2 ANQGSEA. CDR3 length equals 12 residues. The CDR3 region is CSVDTGQETQYF. DNA for the CDR3: TGCAGCGTTGACACAGGCCAAGAGACCCAGTACTTC.

J is TRBJ2-5 and V is TRBV4-2; a weak D match, TRBD2 (6 bases). CDR3 length: 17 amino acids. V was cut by 0 bases and J by 5 bases, with 19 bases left in between. From germline, CDR1 is LGHNA and CDR2 YNFKEQ. Here the CDR3 DNA reads TGTGCCAGCAGCCAAGATCCGGGTGGGGAGGAGGGGGAGACCCAGTACTTC. Its protein is CASSQDPGGEEGETQYF.

V usage is TRBV30 and J usage is TRBJ1-5, with D possibly TRBD1 on 5 matching bases. V was clipped by 3 bases and J by 5 bases, with 17 bases between them. CDR1 GTSNPN and CDR2 SVGIG come from the germline V gene (reference sequence). The CDR3 covers 15 residues. This chain's CDR3 is CAWSAAGQAYQPQHF. The CDR3 coding sequence is TGTGCCTGGAGCGCAGCGGGGCAGGCCTATCAGCCCCAGCATTTT.

CDR3 in amino acids: CASSLRPAGGLREQFF. The CDR3 nucleotides read TGTGCCAGCAGTTTAAGGCCAGCGGGGGGGCTTCGTGAGCAGTTCTTC. The V gene is TRBV28, the J gene TRBJ2-1; 10 bases align to TRBD2. J was trimmed by 9 bases and V by 2 bases; bases with no gene match: 10. CDR1 is MDHEN, CDR2 SYDVKM, per germline. The CDR3 is made up of 16 amino acids. Together with reference TRBV28 and TRBJ2-1, the CDR3 gives the full variable domain: DVKVTQSSRYLVKRTGEKVFLECVQDMDHENMFWYRQDPGLGLRLIYFSYDVKMKEKGDIPEGYSVSREKKERFSLILESASTNQTSMYLCASSLRPAGGLREQFFGPGTRLTVL.

The chain carries TRBV7-8 and TRBJ2-3, with a possible D match to TRBD2 (6 bases). This CDR3 has 15 amino acids. Germline lookup yields CDR1 SGHVS and CDR2 FQNEAQ. Trimming took 5 bases from V and 2 from J, leaving 14 bases between them. DNA for the CDR3: TGTGCCAGCAGCCTGGGACTTAGGGTCACAGATACGCAGTATTTT. Translation: CASSLGLRVTDTQYF.

This clone was seen at least ten times. The chain uses TRBV13 and TRBJ1-6; D not resolved. Germline CDR1 reads PRHDT; CDR2 reads FYEKMQ (reference sequence). Deletions cut 3 bases from V and 7 bases from J, with 4 bases between. The CDR3 has 12 amino acids. The CDR3 region is CASSLENSPLHF. CDR3 bases: TGTGCCAGCAGCTTGGAGAATTCACCCCTCCACTTT.

The gene calls are TRBV6-6 and TRBJ1-3; 7 bases align to TRBD1. The trim removed 6 bases at V and 1 base at J, leaving 3 bases unmatched. Germline V gene data show CDR1 as MNHNY and CDR2 as SVGAGI (reference sequence). The CDR3 has 14 amino acids. CDR3 coding DNA: TGTGCCAGCAGCCAGACAGGGTCTGGAAACACCATATATTTT. This encodes CASSQTGSGNTIYF.

This clone was detected only once. The V and J genes are TRBV19 and TRBJ2-2; 10 nucleotides align to TRBD1. V lost 9 bases, J lost 5 bases, and 9 bases stayed unmatched. Germline CDR1 LNHDA, CDR2 SQIVND (reference sequence). The CDR3 contains 15 residues. This CDR3 reads CASRTGGYRTGELFF. CDR3 coding DNA: TGTGCCAGCCGGACAGGGGGATATAGAACCGGGGAGCTGTTTTTT.

This clone has just one count. The V and J genes are TRBV12-5 and TRBJ1-1; the D gene is possibly TRBD1 (6 bases). Per germline, CDR1 LGHNT and CDR2 FRNRAP. V was pared by 7 bases and J by 7 bases, with 19 bases between. The CDR3 runs to 14 residues. The CDR3 spells CASALYPGDNEAFF. CDR3 nucleotides: TGTGCTAGTGCCTTGTACCCAGGGGATAATGAAGCTTTCTTT.

The rearrangement uses TRBV7-3 and TRBJ2-3, with D perhaps matching TRBD2 (5 bases). Trimming shortened V by 4 bases and J by 4 bases, and 12 bases separated the two germline ends. The CDR3 sequence is 14 residues long. Germline CDR1 SGHTA, CDR2 FQGTGA. CDR3 sequence reads: CASSSLAGADTQYF. CDR3 bases: TGTGCCAGCAGCTCCCTTGCGGGTGCAGATACGCAGTATTTT.

The chain joins TRBV5-4 to TRBJ1-2; D possibly corresponds to TRBD1 (5 bases). V was pared by 4 bases and J by 0 bases, with 16 bases between. This CDR3 comprises 16 residues. Per the germline V gene, CDR1 is SGHNT and CDR2 is YYREEE (reference sequence). CDR3 region: CASSQEGLRTNYGYTF. The CDR3 DNA sequence: TGTGCCAGCAGCCAAGAGGGACTAAGGACTAACTATGGCTACACCTTC.

This chain connects TRBV2 to TRBJ2-7; 9 positions match TRBD1. V lost 8 bases and J lost 5; bases outside the gene matches: 10. The CDR3 totals 14 residues. The germline gives CDR1 SNHLY, CDR2 FYNNEI. CDR3 protein: CASVKGGQGNEQYF. The CDR3 bases are TGTGCCAGCGTCAAAGGGGGACAGGGAAACGAGCAGTACTTC.

The chain is built from TRBV4-3 and TRBJ1-2; no clear D. V lost 0 bases and J lost 1, with 12 bases in between. The germline V gene encodes CDR1 LGHNA and CDR2 YSLEER. The CDR3 contains 16 residues. CDR3 amino acids: CASSQDHRFDNYGYTF. CDR3 sequence (DNA): TGCGCCAGCAGCCAAGATCACCGGTTTGATAACTATGGCTACACCTTC.

The chain uses TRBV28 and TRBJ2-7; 10 nucleotides match TRBD1. The CDR3 runs to 16 residues. J was trimmed by 2 bases and V by 6 bases; bases with no gene match: 10. From germline, CDR1 is MDHEN and CDR2 SYDVKM. CDR3 sequence reads: CASRSSGTGETYEQYF. In DNA, the CDR3 is TGTGCCAGCAGATCCTCCGGGACAGGGGAAACCTACGAGCAGTACTTC.

This chain connects TRBV5-8 to TRBJ1-2, with unresolved D. Trimming stripped 2 bases from V and 5 bases from J, with 16 bases between. The CDR3 runs 15 residues. Germline CDR1 is SGHTS and CDR2 is YDEGEE. The CDR3 sequence: CASSFTHQARYGYTF. CDR3 nucleotide sequence: TGTGCCAGCAGCTTCACCCATCAGGCTCGTTATGGCTACACCTTC.

The chain carries TRBV7-2 and TRBJ2-1; TRBD2 aligns across 8 bases. Germline V gene sequence: CDR1 SGHTA, CDR2 FQGNSA. This CDR3 is 14 amino acids long. V lost 5 bases and J lost 9; bases outside the gene matches: 9. CDR3 region: CASSPLTGGTEQFF. The DNA of the CDR3 is TGTGCCAGCAGCCCCTTAACGGGGGGGACTGAGCAGTTCTTC.

This chain uses TRBV2 with TRBJ1-5; D uncertain. V lost 10 bases and J 1 base, leaving 11 bases between the germline ends. The CDR3 sequence is 13 residues long. Germline assignment: CDR1 SNHLY and CDR2 FYNNEI. The CDR3 DNA follows: TGTGCCACCCAGGCCCAAAGCAATCAGCCCCAGCATTTT. This sequence encodes CATQAQSNQPQHF.

The gene calls are TRBV4-3 and TRBJ1-2, with 8 bases fitting TRBD1. Germline values: CDR1 LGHNA, CDR2 YSLEER. V shed 5 bases, J shed 2 bases, and the junction held 7 bases outside the gene matches. The CDR3 sequence is 15 residues long. CDR3 sequence: CASSSSGTGNYGYTF. For the CDR3, the DNA is TGCGCCAGCAGCTCCTCCGGGACAGGAAACTATGGCTACACCTTC.

The chain carries TRBV2 and TRBJ2-1, with 8 bases fitting TRBD2. Trimming cost V 8 bases and J 7 bases; bases outside gene matches: 4. The CDR3 consists of 12 residues. CDR1 and CDR2 from the germline V gene are SNHLY and FYNNEI. The CDR3 region is CASSSGGNEQFF. CDR3 sequence (DNA): TGTGCCAGCTCATCGGGGGGGAATGAGCAGTTCTTC.

With respect to this clone: Other DNA sequences in the sample encode the same CDR3. V and J are TRBV30 and TRBJ1-5; D might be TRBD1 (6 bases). CDR3 length: 14 residues. Per the germline V gene, CDR1 is GTSNPN and CDR2 is SVGIG (reference sequence). V dropped 7 bases and J dropped 1 base, with 14 bases sitting between them. The CDR3: CALQGTNSNQPQHF. DNA for the CDR3: TGTGCCTTGCAGGGGACAAACAGCAATCAGCCCCAGCATTTT.

This clone turned up a few times. The rearrangement joins TRBV15 to TRBJ1-5; 7 bases are a match to TRBD1. The J segment lost 1 base and the V segment lost 5 bases, leaving 8 bases of the junction unmatched. From germline, CDR1 is LNHNV and CDR2 YYDKDF (reference sequence). This CDR3 has 16 amino acids. This CDR3 is CATSDTGTASNQPQHF. CDR3 nucleotides: TGTGCCACCAGCGACACCGGGACAGCAAGCAATCAGCCCCAGCATTTT.

This chain links TRBV2 with TRBJ2-7, with D tentatively TRBD1 (6 bases). The CDR3 contains 15 residues. Germline values: CDR1 SNHLY, CDR2 FYNNEI. V was clipped by 2 bases and J by 2 bases, with 13 bases between them. The CDR3 is CASSERGHPPYEQYF. The CDR3 DNA is TGTGCCAGCAGTGAAAGGGGACATCCGCCCTACGAGCAGTACTTC.

The chain uses TRBV10-1 and TRBJ2-3, with 8 nucleotides matching TRBD2. This CDR3 spans 15 amino acids. The germline gives CDR1 WNHNN, CDR2 SYGVQD (reference sequence). The V segment lost 3 bases and the J segment 2 bases; nucleotides outside the gene matches: 4. Here the CDR3 reads CASSEGTSDTDTQYF. CDR3 bases: TGCGCCAGCAGTGAAGGGACTAGTGACACAGATACGCAGTATTTT.

The chain couples TRBV4-3 to TRBJ2-5, with TRBD2 matching over 8 bases. CDR3 length: 13 amino acids. Germline values: CDR1 LGHNA, CDR2 YSLEER. Unmatched junction bases numbered 0, after V lost 1 base and J lost 5 bases. DNA of the CDR3: TGCGCCAGCAGCCAAGCGGGGGGGGAGACCCAGTACTTC. It encodes CASSQAGGETQYF.

J is TRBJ2-7 and V is TRBV2; 8 nucleotides agree with TRBD1. Germline CDR1 and CDR2: SNHLY and FYNNEI. Trimming removed 6 bases from V and 5 bases from J; junction bases left unmatched: 6. CDR3 size: 13 residues. The CDR3 sequence is CASRQGELHEQYF. For the CDR3, the DNA is TGTGCCAGCAGACAGGGGGAGCTCCACGAGCAGTACTTC.

This chain links TRBV5-1 with TRBJ2-5; 10 bases align to TRBD2. Germline V lookup: CDR1 SGHRS, CDR2 YFSETQ. This CDR3 comprises 15 residues. Germline trimming cut 3 bases from V and 2 bases from J; bases unmatched to any gene: 4. DNA for the CDR3: TGCGCCAGCAGCTCGGGGACTAGCGATCAAGAGACCCAGTACTTC. The encoded protein is CASSSGTSDQETQYF.

The V call is TRBV6-1, the J call TRBJ2-5, with TRBD2 matching over 13 bases. Germline CDR1 is MNHNS and CDR2 is SASEGT. V lost 7 bases, J lost 5 bases, and 7 bases stayed unmatched. This CDR3 is built from 15 residues. CDR3 loop: CASTRLAGGRETQYF. The CDR3 nucleotides read TGTGCCAGCACCAGACTAGCGGGGGGACGGGAGACCCAGTACTTC.

The chain uses TRBV5-6 and TRBJ2-5; 8 nucleotides line up with TRBD2. Looked up from germline, CDR1 is SGHDT and CDR2 is YYEEEE. The CDR3 is 16 amino acids. V lost 5 bases, J lost 0 bases, and 9 bases stayed unmatched. CDR3 residues: CASRIRGGRYQETQYF. The CDR3 DNA follows: TGTGCCAGCAGGATCCGGGGCGGGAGGTACCAAGAGACCCAGTACTTC. The variable domain in full, completed from reference TRBV5-6 and TRBJ2-5, reads DAGVTQSPTHLIKTRGQQVTLRCSPKSGHDTVSWYQQALGQGPQFIFQYYEEEERQRGNFPDRFSGHQFPNYSSELNVNALLLGDSALYLCASRIRGGRYQETQYFGPGTRLLVL.